The rows below give T cell receptor beta chains drawn from one sample of a study of cytomegalovirus exposure and HLA in healthy donors. The table came from immunoSEQ multiplex PCR; TCRdb's copy has only in-frame clones and leaves some out. The top ten hold under 8% of the sample, which has about 89,000 clones, roughly three fifths seen once. Sequenced sample: PBMCs. The source is a woman aged 30 to 39 in good health and CMV-seronegative. Each CDR3 is given with its conserved first and last residue. A D gene is named only where the DNA matches it firmly. Not every row has a clone size; where given, it reads once, few, many or a size class.

TRBJ2-6 | TRBV6-1 | NA | NA | CASSRQRAGANVLTF | TGTGCCAGCAGTCGGCAGAGGGCGGGGGCCAACGTCCTGACTTTC
TRBJ2-1 | TRBV4-3 | NA | TRBD2 | CASSQDRGGMNEQFF | TGCGCCAGCAGCCAAGATCGCGGGGGGATGAATGAGCAGTTCTTC
TRBJ1-5 | TRBV6-5 | NA | NA | CASSYSNERPQHF | TGTGCCAGCAGTTACTCGAACGAGCGGCCCCAGCATTTT
TRBJ2-2 | TRBV9 | NA | TRBD2 | CASSVGGRAFGELFF | TGTGCCAGCAGCGTAGGCGGGAGGGCCTTTGGGGAGCTGTTTTTT
TRBJ1-1 | TRBV9 | NA | NA | CASSVQVLNTEAFF | TGTGCCAGCAGCGTACAGGTTTTGAACACTGAAGCTTTCTTT
TRBJ2-4 | TRBV2 | few | NA | CASSDSWAIQYF | TGTGCCAGCAGTGACAGTTGGGCCATTCAGTACTTC
TRBJ2-1 | TRBV2 | once | TRBD2 | CASSGPAGDFF | TGTGCCAGCAGTGGCCCAGCGGGAGATTTCTTC
TRBJ2-7 | TRBV5-6 | NA | TRBD1 | CASSPGTGVYEQYF | TGTGCCAGCAGCCCCGGGACAGGGGTCTACGAGCAGTACTTC
TRBJ1-2 | TRBV29-1 | NA | NA | CSVEPGSGYTF | TGCAGCGTTGAGCCGGGAAGCGGCTACACCTTC
TRBJ1-6 | TRBV5-1 | once | TRBD1 | CASSRDRAGSPLHF | TGCGCCAGCAGCCGGGACAGGGCAGGTTCACCCCTCCACTTT
TRBJ2-1 | TRBV6-1 | NA | NA | CASSKDFYNEQFF | TGTGCCAGCAGCAAGGACTTTTACAATGAGCAGTTCTTC
TRBJ2-2 | TRBV7-6 | once | TRBD2 | CASSSRLAGEPNTGELFF | TGTGCCAGCAGCTCACGACTAGCGGGGGAGCCGAACACCGGGGAGCTGTTTTTT
TRBJ1-1 | TRBV10-3 | NA | NA | CAISFDTLEAFF | TGTGCCATCAGCTTCGACACGCTAGAAGCTTTCTTT
TRBJ2-3 | TRBV6-6 | NA | TRBD1 | CASSPTGGTDTQYF | TGTGCCAGCAGCCCGACAGGGGGCACAGATACGCAGTATTTT
TRBJ1-1 | TRBV5-1 | NA | NA | CASSYDTFTTGFSEAFF | TGCGCCAGCAGCTACGACACGTTTACAACAGGGTTCAGTGAAGCTTTCTTT
TRBJ2-7 | TRBV5-1 | once | NA | CASSLGLNNYEQYF | TGCGCCAGCAGCTTGGGACTGAATAACTACGAGCAGTACTTC
TRBJ1-5 | TRBV9 | NA | NA | CASSAQDWTDKNQPQHF | TGTGCCAGCAGCGCCCAAGATTGGACGGACAAAAATCAGCCCCAGCATTTT
TRBJ2-4 | TRBV18 | NA | TRBD1 | CASSPWDRVDIQYF | TGTGCCAGCTCACCATGGGACAGGGTGGACATTCAGTACTTC
TRBJ2-1 | TRBV7-9 | NA | NA | CASSTYRVDEQFF | TGTGCCAGCAGCACATACAGGGTCGATGAGCAGTTCTTC
TRBJ1-5 | TRBV7-2 | NA | TRBD1 | CASSGTGDQPQHF | TGTGCCAGCAGCGGGACAGGGGATCAGCCCCAGCATTTT
TRBJ2-7 | TRBV28 | NA | TRBD1 | CASSFSRGHCEQYF | TGTGCCAGCAGTTTCTCCAGGGGGCACTGCGAGCAGTACTTC
TRBJ2-1 | TRBV6-5 | NA | TRBD2 | CASSSVLAGGHNEQFF | TGTGCCAGCAGTTCAGTACTAGCGGGGGGGCACAATGAGCAGTTCTTC
TRBJ2-1 | TRBV29-1 | few | TRBD2 | CSVVVSPLAEFF | TGCAGCGTTGTTGTTTCGCCGCTAGCGGAGTTCTTC
TRBJ1-3 | TRBV29-1 | NA | NA | CSVAGQRGSGNTIYF | TGCAGCGTCGCAGGACAGAGGGGCTCTGGAAACACCATATATTTT
TRBJ1-6 | TRBV5-1 | few | NA | CASSFYRDSPLHF | TGCGCCAGCAGCTTTTACAGGGATTCACCCCTCCACTTT
TRBJ1-2 | TRBV19 | NA | NA | CASTTAEMYTF | TGTGCCAGTACCACGGCGGAGATGTACACCTTC
TRBJ2-7 | TRBV5-6 | once | NA | CASSLGSVPQGYEQYF | TGTGCCAGCAGCCTCGGTAGCGTCCCCCAAGGCTACGAGCAGTACTTC
TRBJ1-6 | TRBV30 | NA | NA | CAWSVPGSPLHF | TGTGCCTGGAGTGTACCGGGATCACCCCTCCACTTT
TRBJ2-7 | TRBV10-3 | NA | TRBD1 | CAIGPNGTVPYEQYF | TGTGCCATCGGGCCCAACGGGACAGTCCCCTACGAGCAGTACTTC
TRBJ2-7 | TRBV29-1 | NA | NA | CSVDRGHEQYF | TGCAGCGTTGATAGGGGCCACGAGCAGTACTTC
TRBJ1-1 | TRBV6-4 | once | TRBD1 | CASNRDRVDTEAFF | TGTGCCAGCAACCGGGACAGGGTCGACACTGAAGCTTTCTTT
TRBJ2-4 | TRBV5-6 | NA | TRBD2 | CASSRPGLAHPLAKNIQYF | TGTGCCAGCAGCCGGCCCGGACTAGCGCACCCTCTAGCCAAAAACATTCAGTACTTC
TRBJ2-1 | TRBV12-2 | NA | NA | CASRLEGGRSSYNEQFF | TGTGCAAGTCGCTTAGAAGGAGGGAGGAGCTCCTACAATGAGCAGTTCTTC
TRBJ1-3 | TRBV10-2 | NA | TRBD1 | CASSDRQGSSGNTIYF | TGCGCCAGCAGTGATCGACAGGGGAGCTCTGGAAACACCATATATTTT
TRBJ2-7 | TRBV7-9 | NA | TRBD2 | CASSRGLAGTYEQYF | TGTGCCAGCAGCAGGGGACTAGCGGGAACCTACGAGCAGTACTTC